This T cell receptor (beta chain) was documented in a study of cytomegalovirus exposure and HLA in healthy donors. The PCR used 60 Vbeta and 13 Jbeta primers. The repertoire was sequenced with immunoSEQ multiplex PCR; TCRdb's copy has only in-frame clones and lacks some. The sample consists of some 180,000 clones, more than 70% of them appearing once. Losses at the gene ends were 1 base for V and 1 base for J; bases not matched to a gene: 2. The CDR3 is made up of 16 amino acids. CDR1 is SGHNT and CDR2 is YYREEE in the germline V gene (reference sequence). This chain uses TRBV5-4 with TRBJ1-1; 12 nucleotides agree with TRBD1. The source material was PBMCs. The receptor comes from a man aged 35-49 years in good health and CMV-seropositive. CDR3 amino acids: CASSLTGQGANTEAFF. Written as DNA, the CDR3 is TGTGCCAGCAGCTTGACGGGACAGGGGGCGAACACTGAAGCTTTCTTT.